The 29 T cell receptor beta chains presented below share a single source sample, sequenced in a study of T cells in Graves' hyperthyroidism and ophthalmopathy. RNA transcripts yielded amplified TCR beta CDR3 regions. The HTBI primer set served for first-round RT-PCR of the TCR CDR3. Each CDR3 protein is one row after TCRdb ran MiXCR on the multiplex PCR reads. The sample contains hundreds of thousands of distinct CDR3 sequences, about 13% of which appear only once. The sequencing sample was made of blood. The receptors shown here come from a woman between 18 and 30 years old with Graves' hyperthyroidism.

The chain combines TRBV4-1 with TRBJ2-7, with D unclear. CDR1 MGHRA and CDR2 YSYEKL come from the germline V gene. The V gene lost 3 bases and the J gene lost 3 bases, with 18 bases spanning the gap. The length of the CDR3 is 16 residues. CDR3 in DNA: TGCGCCAGCAGCCACATGGGGTTTCCTTTACACTACGAGCAGTACTTC. Translated, it gives CASSHMGFPLHYEQYF.

This clonotype has a handful of counts. This sequence joins TRBV3-1 and TRBJ2-2; D is possibly TRBD2 (5 bases). V was cut by 2 bases and J by 7 bases, with 23 bases left in between. This CDR3 comprises 18 residues. Germline loops: CDR1 LGHDT, CDR2 YNNKEL (reference sequence). The DNA of the CDR3 is TGTGCCAGCAGCCAATTTGCTTTGGGCCTAGCTCTCGGCGGGGAGCTGTTTTTT. Translated: CASSQFALGLALGGELFF.

This clonotype showed up many times. This rearrangement joins TRBV20-1 to TRBJ1-1, with D tentatively TRBD1 (5 bases). The CDR3 is 13 amino acids. Germline V gives CDR1 DFQATT, CDR2 SNEGSKA (reference sequence). Between the trimmed V and J ends, which lost 6 bases and 2 bases, there was a span of 13 bases. The CDR3 DNA follows: TGCAGTGCCCCCGGGACGGTTAACACTGAAGCTTTCTTT. It yields the protein CSAPGTVNTEAFF.

V gene TRBV10-3 combines with J gene TRBJ2-5; unclear D gene. Trimming cost V 0 bases and J 0 bases, with 5 bases left between them. Germline V CDR1 and CDR2: ENHRY, SYGVKD. The CDR3 spans 14 residues. CDR3 coding DNA: TGTGCCATCAGTGAGTCTCGGGACCAAGAGACCCAGTACTTC. Protein product: CAISESRDQETQYF.

This clonotype was observed many times. J is TRBJ2-3 and V is TRBV28, with TRBD1 identical over 9 bases. CDR3 length: 17 amino acids. V was clipped by 2 bases and J by 1 base; unmatched bases: 7. CDR1 and CDR2 from the germline V gene are MDHEN and SYDVKM. The CDR3 sequence: CASSLGSTGGRTDTQYF. Here the CDR3 DNA reads TGTGCCAGCAGTTTAGGGTCGACAGGGGGGCGCACAGATACGCAGTATTTT.

This clonotype appeared many times. This chain connects TRBV12-3 or TRBV12-4 to TRBJ2-7; 9 bases map to TRBD1. The CDR3 has 12 amino acids. The junction had 2 bases not matched to a gene; V was cut back by 6 bases and J by 5 bases. CDR3 sequence reads: CASRGQGNEQYF. The CDR3 DNA reads TGTGCCAGCAGAGGACAGGGGAACGAGCAGTACTTC.

In this sample, this clonotype turned up many times. The rearrangement links TRBV14 to TRBJ1-1; TRBD1 agrees at 9 bases. The junction had 8 bases not matched to a gene; V was cut back by 0 bases and J by 0 bases. CDR1 and CDR2 (germline): SGHDN, FVKESK. The CDR3 extends over 18 amino acids. This CDR3 reads CASSQDRRTGAVNTEAFF. In DNA form, the CDR3 reads TGTGCCAGCAGCCAAGACCGTCGGACAGGGGCCGTGAACACTGAAGCTTTCTTT. Looking up the rest from reference TRBV14 and TRBJ1-1 gives the full variable domain: EAGVTQFPSHSVIEKGQTVTLRCDPISGHDNLYWYRRVMGKEIKFLLHFVKESKQDESGMPNNRFLAERTGGTYSTLKVQPAELEDSGVYFCASSQDRRTGAVNTEAFFGQGTRLTVV.

This clonotype was seen only a few times. The V and J genes are TRBV4-1 and TRBJ1-1; D is unresolved. The CDR3 has 16 residues. The V end lost 5 bases, the J end lost 0 bases, and 16 bases lay between the germline ends. Looked up from germline, CDR1 is MGHRA and CDR2 is YSYEKL. The chain's CDR3 is CASSTPPAELNTEAFF. The CDR3 DNA reads TGCGCCAGCAGCACCCCCCCTGCGGAATTGAACACTGAAGCTTTCTTT.

This chain connects TRBV18 to TRBJ2-1; 10 bases are shared with TRBD1. Trimming took 1 base from V and 0 from J; bases not matched to a gene: 6. Germline V gene lookup returns CDR1 KGHSH and CDR2 LQKENI. CDR3 length: 18 amino acids. This CDR3 is CASSPQETGGFSYNEQFF. CDR3 coding DNA: TGTGCCAGCTCACCACAGGAGACAGGGGGCTTCTCCTACAATGAGCAGTTCTTC.

This clonotype was picked up many times. The rearrangement links TRBV6-1 to TRBJ1-5; D is perhaps TRBD1 (6 bases). Germline CDR1 MNHNS, CDR2 SASEGT. V shed 2 bases and J shed 0 bases, with 11 bases lying between them. CDR3 length equals 16 residues. The CDR3 sequence is CASSEPPRGSNQPQHF. DNA for the CDR3: TGTGCCAGCAGTGAACCCCCCAGGGGTAGCAATCAGCCCCAGCATTTT.

Comment on this clonotype: The junction does not match germline at one end; this may be a read error. The rearrangement links TRBV6-1 to TRBJ2-2, with D maybe TRBD2 (5 bases). Germline V CDR1 and CDR2: MNHNS, SASEGT. The CDR3 consists of 14 residues. For the CDR3, the DNA is TGTGCCAGCAGACTAGACCCGAACACCGGGGAGCTGTCTTTT. Amino acids: CASRLDPNTGELSF.

This clonotype was recorded a few times. The rearrangement joins TRBV24-1 to TRBJ2-1, with TRBD2 as a possible D gene (5 bases). The CDR3 is 16 amino acids. V lost 4 bases and J 3 bases, leaving 15 bases between the germline ends. Germline-derived CDR1 and CDR2 are KGHDR and SFDVKD. DNA for the CDR3: TGTGCCACCAGTGACAACACTAGAAAGGTCTACAATGAGCAGTTCTTC. It specifies CATSDNTRKVYNEQFF.

As DNA, the CDR3 is TGTGCCAGCAGTTCCAGGACCATTTCGTCCGGAAAACTGTTTTTT. This codes for CASSSRTISSGKLFF. J is TRBJ1-4 and V is TRBV28; D is undetermined. The CDR3 has 15 residues. CDR1 is MDHEN, CDR2 SYDVKM, per germline. V was shortened by 4 bases and J by 10 bases, with 19 bases between the two germline ends.

The chain recombines TRBV7-3 with TRBJ2-1; 10 bases are shared with TRBD1. With V trimmed by 0 bases and J by 9 bases, 5 bases remained unmatched. Germline V gene sequence: CDR1 SGHTA, CDR2 FQGTGA. This CDR3 comprises 15 residues. The chain's CDR3 is CASSLTGTGAGEQFF. The CDR3 DNA reads TGTGCCAGCAGCTTAACGGGGACAGGGGCCGGTGAGCAGTTCTTC.

Many counts were recorded for this clonotype. The rearrangement joins TRBV4-3 to TRBJ1-5; D gene uncertain. Looked up from germline, CDR1 is LGHNA and CDR2 is YSLEER. There are 14 residues in the CDR3. V gave up 0 bases and J gave up 7 bases, with 10 bases separating them. The CDR3 reads CASSQDLSGQPQHF. The CDR3 DNA follows: TGCGCCAGCAGCCAAGATCTCTCCGGACAGCCCCAGCATTTT.

This clonotype was counted at least ten times. This chain links TRBV7-2 with TRBJ2-7; 12 bases line up with TRBD2. CDR3 length: 15 amino acids. The V gene's germline CDR1 is SGHTA and CDR2 FQGNSA. Trimming took 4 bases from V and 4 from J; bases not matched to a gene: 5. The CDR3 reads CASSYEGLAGYEQYF. As DNA, the CDR3 is TGTGCCAGCAGCTACGAAGGACTAGCGGGATACGAGCAGTACTTC.

This clonotype was seen a few times. The chain recombines TRBV19 with TRBJ2-2; TRBD2 might be the D (6 bases). Trimming pared 10 bases from V and 1 base from J, leaving 16 bases between. This CDR3 region has 15 residues. Looked up from germline, CDR1 is LNHDA and CDR2 is SQIVND (reference sequence). The CDR3 DNA follows: TGTGCCACCCTCCTTTGGCGGGGGAACACCGGGGAGCTGTTTTTT. Translating gives CATLLWRGNTGELFF. The variable domain in full, with the rest retrieved from reference TRBV19 and TRBJ2-2, is DGGITQSPKYLFRKEGQNVTLSCEQNLNHDAMYWYRQDPGQGLRLIYYSQIVNDFQKGDIAEGYSVSREKKESFPLTVTSAQKNPTAFYLCATLLWRGNTGELFFGEGSRLTVL.

This clonotype was recorded many times. This rearrangement joins TRBV3-1 to TRBJ2-5; no definite D call. Germline V gives CDR1 LGHDT, CDR2 YNNKEL (reference sequence). Trimming stripped 0 bases from V and 6 bases from J, with 5 bases between. The CDR3 is 12 residues long. CDR3 DNA: TGTGCCAGCAGCCAAGATAGTCAGACCCAGTACTTC. Protein product: CASSQDSQTQYF.

This clonotype came up many times. The V gene is TRBV5-1, the J gene TRBJ2-1; D is ambiguous. The ends were cut back, 2 bases at V and 6 bases at J, with 15 bases in the middle. CDR1 is SGHRS and CDR2 is YFSETQ in the germline V gene. This CDR3 is built from 15 residues. In DNA, the CDR3 is TGCGCCAGCAGCTTCCCCGTGGACGGTTTCAATGAGCAGTTCTTC. Protein sequence: CASSFPVDGFNEQFF.

The chain links TRBV18 to TRBJ2-7; 12 bases agree with TRBD2. Per germline, CDR1 KGHSH and CDR2 LQKENI. The V and J ends lost 3 bases and 4 bases, in that order; junction bases with no gene match: 10. The CDR3 is 17 amino acids. CDR3 sequence (DNA): TGTGCCAGCTCACCCGTCAGGACTAGCGGGACATGGTACGAGCAGTACTTC. Its translation: CASSPVRTSGTWYEQYF.

Only a few counts were recorded for this clonotype. CDR3 sequence (DNA): TGTGCCAGCAGCCGATTAGCGGGGGAGAACACCGGGGAGCTGTTTTTT. The encoded protein is CASSRLAGENTGELFF. The J gene is TRBJ2-2, the V gene TRBV7-6; 9 nucleotides agree with TRBD2. The CDR3 is 16 residues long. V was clipped by 5 bases and J by 1 base; unmatched bases: 5. CDR1 and CDR2 from the germline V gene are SGHVS and FNYEAQ.

Details on this clonotype: An end of the junction differs from the germline gene, which may be a read error. The rearrangement links TRBV28 to TRBJ1-3; TRBD1 matches at 7 bases. The CDR3 consists of 16 residues. The germline CDR1 and CDR2 sequences are MDHEN and SYDVKM. For the CDR3, the DNA is TGTGCCAGCAGTCCCGGGACAGCGAGCTCTGGAAACACCACATATTTT. Amino acid sequence: CASSPGTASSGNTTYF.

This clonotype was recorded a few times. The chain links TRBV9 to TRBJ1-3; TRBD1 is a possible D gene (5 bases). Germline CDR1 and CDR2: SGDLS and YYNGEE. CDR3 size: 13 residues. V was trimmed by 8 bases and J by 8 bases, leaving 17 bases between them. The chain's CDR3 is CASQKGYMDTIYF. Written as DNA, the CDR3 is TGTGCCAGTCAGAAGGGGTACATGGACACCATATATTTT.

In its sample, this clonotype was seen many times. The chain couples TRBV2 to TRBJ2-1; D tentatively reads TRBD1 or TRBD2 (5 bases each). CDR3 size: 13 residues. Germline CDR1 and CDR2: SNHLY and FYNNEI. Trimming stripped 8 bases from V and 7 bases from J, with 15 bases between. CDR3 sequence reads: CASQVGTGNEQFF. The CDR3 region has the DNA TGTGCCAGCCAGGTCGGGACGGGGAATGAGCAGTTCTTC.

This clonotype was detected ten times or more. The chain has TRBV3-1 and TRBJ1-1, with a possible D match to TRBD1 (6 bases). Germline lookup yields CDR1 LGHDT and CDR2 YNNKEL (reference sequence). The CDR3 runs 13 residues. Deletions cut 0 bases from V and 11 bases from J, with 13 bases between. CDR3 sequence: CASSQEGGAEAFF. CDR3 sequence (DNA): TGTGCCAGCAGCCAAGAAGGGGGGGCAGAGGCTTTCTTT. The variable domain in full, completed from reference TRBV3-1 and TRBJ1-1, reads DTAVSQTPKYLVTQMGNDKSIKCEQNLGHDTMYWYKQDSKKFLKIMFSYNNKELIINETVPNRFSPKSPDKAHLNLHINSLELGDSAVYFCASSQEGGAEAFFGQGTRLTVV.

This clonotype was detected ten times or more. The genes are TRBV5-8 and TRBJ2-3; TRBD1 is a possible D gene (6 bases). This CDR3 comprises 14 residues. V gave up 6 bases and J gave up 0 bases, with 11 bases separating them. Per the germline V gene, CDR1 is SGHTS and CDR2 is YDEGEE. DNA of the CDR3: TGTGCCAGCATCACTAGGGGGAGCACAGATACGCAGTATTTT. Its translation: CASITRGSTDTQYF.

Only a few counts were recorded for this clonotype. V and J are TRBV2 and TRBJ2-1; D gene unclear. This CDR3 region has 12 residues. In germline, CDR1 is SNHLY, CDR2 FYNNEI. Trimming removed 5 bases from V and 15 bases from J, with 17 bases in between. CDR3: CASSSTEPFGFF. CDR3 bases: TGTGCCAGCAGTTCTACTGAACCCTTCGGGTTCTTC.

CDR3 nucleotides: TGCAGCGCCGCGGGGGTCGGGGAACCCTACGAGCAGTACTTC. This encodes CSAAGVGEPYEQYF. The gene calls are TRBV29-1 and TRBJ2-7, with TRBD2 identical over 7 bases. Losses at the gene ends were 7 bases for V and 2 bases for J; bases not matched to a gene: 11. This CDR3 has 14 amino acids. Germline CDR1 reads SQVTM; CDR2 reads ANQGSEA.

This clonotype was seen ten or more times. The V and J genes are TRBV10-3 and TRBJ2-1; tentatively, D is TRBD2 (5 bases). Trimming shortened V by 3 bases and J by 2 bases, and 11 bases separated the two germline ends. This CDR3 is built from 15 residues. Germline CDR1 ENHRY, CDR2 SYGVKD. Here the CDR3 reads CAISDLSGTYNEQFF. The CDR3 DNA is TGTGCCATCAGTGATTTAAGCGGAACCTACAATGAGCAGTTCTTC.